What follows are 31 T cell receptor beta chains derived from one specimen sequenced in a study of CD8 T cells in Susac syndrome (dated by TCRdb to about 2019). Library generation was performed with the immunoSEQ multiplex PCR assay. RNA was extracted with the RNeasy kit and about 0.5 to 1 ug was reverse transcribed using random hexamers. TCRdb trimmed public reads at Q25 via fastp, called clones via MiXCR and kept in-frame beta chains. When rows share a CDR3 protein, they turn into one entry using the most common DNA and genes. This sample has about 180,000 distinct CDR3 sequences in its table, and roughly 96% of those were observed once. The ten most abundant clones make up around 0.16% of the sample. Sample: CD8+ T cells from PBMCs. The receptors were sampled from a human donor with multiple sclerosis.

The chain joins TRBV9 to TRBJ2-6, with D perhaps TRBD1 (6 bases). CDR3 length: 15 residues. The ends were cut back, 0 bases at V and 2 bases at J, with 6 bases in the middle. The V gene's germline CDR1 is SGDLS and CDR2 YYNGEE. CDR3 bases: TGTGCCAGCAGCGTAGAGGGGGCTGGGGCCAACGTCCTGACTTTC. Its translation is CASSVEGAGANVLTF.

The chain joins TRBV12-5 to TRBJ2-3; D not resolved. V gave up 6 bases and J gave up 9 bases, with 13 bases separating them. The CDR3 is made up of 12 amino acids. Germline V lookup: CDR1 LGHNT, CDR2 FRNRAP. In DNA form, the CDR3 reads TGTGCTAGTGGATCCGGTCTTGTAACGCAGTATTTT. Translated: CASGSGLVTQYF.

The V gene is TRBV27, the J gene TRBJ1-5; D ambiguous. From germline, CDR1 is MNHEY and CDR2 SMNVEV (reference sequence). The V gene lost 6 bases and the J gene lost 1 base, with 7 bases spanning the gap. This CDR3 is built from 13 residues. The CDR3 here is CASRSWSNQPQHF. CDR3 coding DNA: TGTGCCAGCAGGAGTTGGAGCAATCAGCCCCAGCATTTT.

The chain joins TRBV15 to TRBJ2-1; 13 positions match TRBD2. The CDR3 is 18 residues long. Germline V lookup: CDR1 LNHNV, CDR2 YYDKDF (reference sequence). The trim removed 4 bases at V and 6 bases at J, leaving 12 bases unmatched. DNA of the CDR3: TGTGCCACCAGCATGGGACTAGCGGGACTTTTGGCCGTCAATGAGCAGTTCTTC. Amino acids: CATSMGLAGLLAVNEQFF.

In DNA, the CDR3 is TGTGCCACCAGCAGAGATAGGGGAGGGGATGGAGGCTATGGCTACACCTTC. Its translation: CATSRDRGGDGGYGYTF. V and J are TRBV15 and TRBJ1-2; D is perhaps TRBD1 (5 bases). Per germline, CDR1 LNHNV and CDR2 YYDKDF (reference sequence). V was clipped by 0 bases and J by 4 bases, with 18 bases between them. CDR3 length equals 17 residues. Full variable domain (outside the CDR3, taken from reference TRBV15 and TRBJ1-2): DAMVIQNPRYQVTQFGKPVTLSCSQTLNHNVMYWYQQKSSQAPKLLFHYYDKDFNNEADTPDNFQSRRPNTSFCFLDIRSPGLGDTAMYLCATSRDRGGDGGYGYTFGSGTRLTVV.

The chain has TRBV6-6 and TRBJ2-2; tentative D call: TRBD1 (6 bases). Germline V lookup: CDR1 MNHNY, CDR2 SVGAGI (reference sequence). CDR3 length equals 16 residues. Between the trimmed V and J ends, which lost 4 bases and 5 bases, there was a span of 17 bases. In DNA form, the CDR3 reads TGTGCCAGCAGTTTCTCACACAGGGTGTTAACCGGGGAGCTGTTTTTT. It codes for CASSFSHRVLTGELFF.

The rearrangement joins TRBV20-1 to TRBJ1-1, with 7 nucleotides matching TRBD1. The CDR3 runs to 14 residues. The junction had 3 bases not matched to a gene; V was cut back by 1 base and J by 1 base. CDR1 and CDR2 from the germline V gene are DFQATT and SNEGSKA (reference sequence). This CDR3 reads CSARGTGENTEAFF. In nucleotides, the CDR3 is TGCAGTGCTAGAGGCACAGGGGAGAACACTGAAGCTTTCTTT.

V is TRBV7-2 and J is TRBJ2-3; TRBD2 aligns across 9 bases. Germline V gene data show CDR1 as SGHTA and CDR2 as FQGNSA. The length of the CDR3 is 17 residues. J was trimmed by 2 bases and V by 5 bases; bases with no gene match: 11. CDR3 in DNA: TGTGCCAGCAGCGACGGGACTAGCTACGAGAACACAGATACGCAGTATTTT. The encoded protein is CASSDGTSYENTDTQYF. Drawing the rest from reference TRBV7-2 and TRBJ2-3, the complete variable domain is GAGVSQSPSNKVTEKGKDVELRCDPISGHTALYWYRQSLGQGLEFLIYFQGNSAPDKSGLPSDRFSAERTGGSVSTLTIQRTQQEDSAVYLCASSDGTSYENTDTQYFGPGTRLTVL.

J is TRBJ2-1 and V is TRBV25-1; 14 bases align to TRBD2. Losses at the gene ends were 5 bases for V and 4 bases for J; bases not matched to a gene: 4. Germline V CDR1 and CDR2: MGHDK, SYGVNS. The CDR3 is 16 residues long. The CDR3 nucleotides are TGTGCCAGCAGTCCCGGGACTAGCGGGGGATACAATGAGCAGTTCTTC. It is translated as CASSPGTSGGYNEQFF.

This clonotype showed up just a few times. This CDR3 is CASSVGGDEQFF. Here the CDR3 DNA reads TGTGCCAGCAGTGTGGGGGGAGATGAGCAGTTCTTC. The chain is built from TRBV9 and TRBJ2-1; maybe TRBD2 (6 bases). V was clipped by 5 bases and J by 8 bases, with 11 bases between them. Germline V gives CDR1 SGDLS, CDR2 YYNGEE. The CDR3 loop spans 12 amino acids. Using reference TRBV9 and TRBJ2-1 for the parts outside the CDR3, the full variable domain is DSGVTQTPKHLITATGQRVTLRCSPRSGDLSVYWYQQSLDQGLQFLIQYYNGEERAKGNILERFSAQQFPDLHSELNLSSLELGDSALYFCASSVGGDEQFFGPGTRLTVL.

The rearrangement joins TRBV11-1 to TRBJ1-2; the D gene is possibly TRBD1 (5 bases). V was shortened by 5 bases and J by 2 bases, with 18 bases between the two germline ends. The CDR3 contains 16 residues. The germline gives CDR1 SGHAT, CDR2 FQDESV (reference sequence). The CDR3 is CASSPGARRDNYGYTF. The CDR3 DNA reads as TGTGCCAGCAGCCCCGGAGCCCGTCGGGACAACTATGGCTACACCTTC.

This clonotype appeared a single time. The chain carries TRBV27 and TRBJ2-7, with D perhaps TRBD1 (5 bases). Germline V gives CDR1 MNHEY, CDR2 SMNVEV (reference sequence). V lost 6 bases, J lost 3 bases, and 15 bases lay in between. The CDR3 has 14 residues. The CDR3 region is CASSGTGTLYEQYF. The CDR3 nucleotides read TGTGCCAGCAGCGGCACAGGTACTCTCTACGAGCAGTACTTC.

The gene calls are TRBV25-1 and TRBJ2-5; 9 bases line up with TRBD2. CDR1 and CDR2 (germline): MGHDK, SYGVNS. The CDR3 contains 15 residues. J lost 4 bases, V lost 4 bases, and 7 bases had no gene match. CDR3 coding DNA: TGTGCCAGCAGTGCAGGACTAGCGAGCAGAGAGACCCAGTACTTC. It specifies CASSAGLASRETQYF.

The CDR3 nucleotides are TGCAGCGTTGAGGCGGCTTATTATGGCTACACCTTC. It is translated as CSVEAAYYGYTF. The rearrangement links TRBV29-1 to TRBJ1-2; D is unresolved. Trimming stripped 3 bases from V and 5 bases from J, with 10 bases between. CDR1 SQVTM and CDR2 ANQGSEA come from the germline V gene. The CDR3 runs to 12 residues.

The rearrangement joins TRBV7-9 to TRBJ2-1; D possibly corresponds to TRBD1 (6 bases). The germline CDR1 and CDR2 sequences are SEHNR and FQNEAQ (reference sequence). This CDR3 region has 15 residues. V was clipped by 2 bases and J by 7 bases, with 15 bases between them. CDR3 sequence reads: CASSLWIGDRNEQFF. CDR3 DNA: TGTGCCAGCAGCTTATGGATCGGCGACAGGAATGAGCAGTTCTTC.

The chain joins TRBV19 to TRBJ2-1; D remains ambiguous. Germline V gene lookup returns CDR1 LNHDA and CDR2 SQIVND (reference sequence). The CDR3 contains 16 residues. Trimming left V 3 bases short and J 0 bases short, with 12 bases between. The CDR3 sequence is CASSIASLSSYNEQFF. The CDR3 DNA reads as TGTGCCAGTAGTATCGCTAGTCTGAGCTCCTACAATGAGCAGTTCTTC.

The CDR3 sequence: CASSPVRQSYEQYF. The CDR3 bases are TGTGCCAGCAGTCCCGTGAGGCAGAGCTACGAGCAGTACTTC. The V gene is TRBV6-5, the J gene TRBJ2-7, with D uncertain. The CDR3 length is 14 residues. With 5 bases removed from V and 3 bases from J, the gap between germline ends came to 14 bases. Looked up from germline, CDR1 is MNHEY and CDR2 is SVGAGI.

The chain uses TRBV9 and TRBJ2-2; 14 bases match TRBD2. Germline trimming cut 4 bases from V and 5 bases from J; bases unmatched to any gene: 4. CDR3 length: 16 residues. CDR1 SGDLS and CDR2 YYNGEE come from the germline V gene. The CDR3 loop is CASSPGLAGGTGELFF. As DNA, the CDR3 is TGTGCCAGCAGCCCTGGACTAGCGGGAGGAACCGGGGAGCTGTTTTTT.

The V gene is TRBV12-3 or TRBV12-4, the J gene TRBJ2-5; 8 bases are shared with TRBD2. This CDR3 has 14 amino acids. The ends lost 6 bases at V and 10 bases at J; junction bases unmatched: 13. CDR3 bases: TGTGCCAGCAGCACGACTAGCGCGAGGGAAATCCAGTACTTC. It is translated as CASSTTSAREIQYF.

This chain links TRBV3-1 with TRBJ1-2; 7 bases fit TRBD1. CDR1 is LGHDT and CDR2 is YNNKEL in the germline V gene (reference sequence). Losses at the gene ends were 4 bases for V and 4 bases for J; bases not matched to a gene: 9. This CDR3 is built from 15 residues. CDR3 nucleotides: TGTGCCAGCAGCCCCGGGACAGACTCCTTCTATGGCTACACCTTC. Protein product: CASSPGTDSFYGYTF.

The J gene is TRBJ2-3, the V gene TRBV7-9, with TRBD2 identical over 7 bases. Looked up from germline, CDR1 is SEHNR and CDR2 is FQNEAQ (reference sequence). The CDR3 totals 12 residues. V gave up 5 bases and J gave up 8 bases; unmatched junction bases: 4. CDR3 loop: CASSPTSVTQYF. CDR3 nucleotide sequence: TGTGCCAGCAGCCCTACTAGCGTTACGCAGTATTTT. The whole variable domain, remainder taken from reference TRBV7-9 and TRBJ2-3, is DTGVSQNPRHKITKRGQNVTFRCDPISEHNRLYWYRQTLGQGPEFLTYFQNEAQLEKSRLLSDRFSAERPKGSFSTLEIQRTEQGDSAMYLCASSPTSVTQYFGPGTRLTVL.

This chain links TRBV12-3 or TRBV12-4 with TRBJ2-6, with 7 positions matching TRBD1. With V trimmed by 5 bases and J by 0 bases, 4 bases remained unmatched. The CDR3 has 16 residues. The CDR3 sequence is CASSPDRNSGANVLTF. CDR3 DNA: TGTGCCAGCAGTCCGGACAGGAACTCTGGGGCCAACGTCCTGACTTTC.

The CDR3 DNA reads as TGCAGCGTTGAAGATCAGCACCACGAGCAGTACTTC. Its protein product is CSVEDQHHEQYF. The V gene is TRBV29-1, the J gene TRBJ2-7; D uncertain. CDR1 and CDR2 (germline): SQVTM, ANQGSEA. Trimming took off 0 bases at V and 5 bases at J, with 8 bases between the two ends. The CDR3 extends over 12 amino acids.

This chain joins TRBV5-4 and TRBJ2-7; possibly TRBD2 for D (6 bases). V lost 5 bases and J lost 2, with 17 bases in between. Germline V gives CDR1 SGHNT, CDR2 YYREEE (reference sequence). The CDR3 runs 15 residues. This chain's CDR3 is CASSEDAGRPYEQYF. The CDR3 DNA is TGTGCCAGCAGTGAGGACGCGGGGAGGCCCTACGAGCAGTACTTC.

The V call is TRBV6-1, the J call TRBJ2-1; 8 bases are a match to TRBD1. The junction had 1 base not matched to a gene; V was cut back by 3 bases and J by 6 bases. This CDR3 has 13 residues. CDR1 MNHNS and CDR2 SASEGT come from the germline V gene. CDR3 region: CASSEDRANEQFF. As DNA, the CDR3 is TGTGCCAGCAGTGAGGACAGGGCCAATGAGCAGTTCTTC.

V gene TRBV9 combines with J gene TRBJ1-4; tentative D call: TRBD1 (5 bases). The V gene lost 4 bases and the J gene lost 5 bases, with 12 bases spanning the gap. The CDR3 is made up of 14 amino acids. Germline CDR1 is SGDLS and CDR2 is YYNGEE. The DNA of the CDR3 is TGTGCCAGCAGCCCCCAGGGAGGAAATGAAAAACTGTTTTTT. It yields the protein CASSPQGGNEKLFF. The full variable domain, completed using reference TRBV9 and TRBJ1-4, is DSGVTQTPKHLITATGQRVTLRCSPRSGDLSVYWYQQSLDQGLQFLIQYYNGEERAKGNILERFSAQQFPDLHSELNLSSLELGDSALYFCASSPQGGNEKLFFGSGTQLSVL.

The rearrangement uses TRBV29-1 and TRBJ2-5; no definite D call. The CDR3 loop spans 11 amino acids. Per the germline V gene, CDR1 is SQVTM and CDR2 is ANQGSEA. With 7 bases removed from V and 6 bases from J, the gap between germline ends came to 12 bases. CDR3 in DNA: TGCAGCGCCGGGCCCAGAAAGACCCAGTACTTC. It yields the protein CSAGPRKTQYF.

V is TRBV30 and J is TRBJ2-5; 8 bases align to TRBD1. CDR1 and CDR2 from the germline V gene are GTSNPN and SVGIG (reference sequence). The CDR3 sequence is 13 residues long. V lost 1 base, J lost 4 bases, and 2 bases stayed unmatched. For the CDR3, the DNA is TGTGCCTGGAGTGCAGGGGGCCGAGAGACCCAGTACTTC. Its protein is CAWSAGGRETQYF.

This chain joins TRBV29-1 and TRBJ1-1; D is perhaps TRBD1 (5 bases). V was trimmed by 5 bases and J by 1 base, leaving 11 bases between them. This CDR3 spans 13 amino acids. Germline CDR1 and CDR2: SQVTM and ANQGSEA. CDR3 residues: CSVLPTANTEAFF. For the CDR3, the DNA is TGCAGCGTTCTACCGACAGCGAACACTGAAGCTTTCTTT.

CDR3 amino acids: CASSLILQGGPNNEQFF. Here the CDR3 DNA reads TGTGCCAGTAGTCTAATCCTACAGGGGGGGCCCAACAATGAGCAGTTCTTC. This chain joins TRBV19 and TRBJ2-1, with D maybe TRBD1 (8 bases). Germline CDR1 and CDR2: LNHDA and SQIVND (reference sequence). The V and J ends lost 5 bases and 5 bases respectively, with 22 bases between them. The CDR3 extends over 17 amino acids. Full variable domain (outside the CDR3, taken from reference TRBV19 and TRBJ2-1): DGGITQSPKYLFRKEGQNVTLSCEQNLNHDAMYWYRQDPGQGLRLIYYSQIVNDFQKGDIAEGYSVSREKKESFPLTVTSAQKNPTAFYLCASSLILQGGPNNEQFFGPGTRLTVL.

The rearrangement links TRBV7-8 to TRBJ1-1; D call uncertain. The CDR3 contains 13 residues. Trimming removed 1 base from V and 5 bases from J, with 8 bases in between. Germline assignment: CDR1 SGHVS and CDR2 FQNEAQ. CDR3 bases: TGTGCCAGCAGCTTAGAATTGCGGACTGAAGCTTTCTTT. As protein: CASSLELRTEAFF.